This T cell receptor beta chain came from a study of OX40 agonist ivuxolimab in advanced cancers. This CDR3 region has 15 residues. The germline CDR1 and CDR2 sequences are MNHNS and SASEGT. Trimming took off 2 bases at V and 0 bases at J, with 8 bases between the two ends. TCRdb's copy holds only in-frame clones and misses some; the assay was immunoSEQ multiplex PCR. The sample comprises some 62,000 clones, around 74% of which are singletons, and approximately 10% rests with the top ten. For this clone: Its antigen is not known.

Study-wide results and limits: CD4+ and CD8+ blood T cells expanded clonally by week 6 at 0.1 to 3.0 mg/kg.

The J gene is TRBJ1-5, the V gene TRBV6-1; D ambiguous. The material sequenced was CD4+ or CD8+ T cells sorted from blood, taken in a trial of the OX40 agonist ivuxolimab. The clonotype originates from an adult with an advanced solid tumor such as melanoma, head and neck, liver or kidney cancer. CDR3: CASSETWGSNQPQHF. The CDR3 nucleotides read TGTGCCAGCAGTGAAACGTGGGGTAGCAATCAGCCCCAGCATTTT.